The T cell receptor (beta chain) described here comes from a study of blood T cell repertoires in COVID-19. Study summary: Whether acute or convalescent, the COVID-19 samples came from the United States, Italy and Spain. Sample material is recorded as cDNA or gDNA derived from T cells, B-cell-depleted T cells, or PBMCs.

Per the authors' pipeline: Nucleated cell number was recorded as an estimate derived from reference gene primer amplification. Measured with immunoSEQ multiplex PCR; TCRdb has only the in-frame clones, and not every one. V, J and clone size derive from that table, while D and trimming were established from the DNA sequence. The sample gives more than 200,000 clones, less than 90% of which show up once; approximately 2.6% is in the top ten. Trimming stripped 1 base from V and 0 bases from J, with 5 bases between. CDR1 and CDR2 (germline): SGHNT, YYREEE (reference sequence). The CDR3 runs to 15 residues.

The specimen sequenced was peripheral blood. The sequence derives from a woman between 65 and 79 years old with active or convalescent COVID-19. The chain is built from TRBV5-4 and TRBJ2-6; no definite D call. CDR3 nucleotide sequence: TGTGCCAGCAGCTTGCCCGGCTCTGGGGCCAACGTCCTGACTTTC. It encodes CASSLPGSGANVLTF.